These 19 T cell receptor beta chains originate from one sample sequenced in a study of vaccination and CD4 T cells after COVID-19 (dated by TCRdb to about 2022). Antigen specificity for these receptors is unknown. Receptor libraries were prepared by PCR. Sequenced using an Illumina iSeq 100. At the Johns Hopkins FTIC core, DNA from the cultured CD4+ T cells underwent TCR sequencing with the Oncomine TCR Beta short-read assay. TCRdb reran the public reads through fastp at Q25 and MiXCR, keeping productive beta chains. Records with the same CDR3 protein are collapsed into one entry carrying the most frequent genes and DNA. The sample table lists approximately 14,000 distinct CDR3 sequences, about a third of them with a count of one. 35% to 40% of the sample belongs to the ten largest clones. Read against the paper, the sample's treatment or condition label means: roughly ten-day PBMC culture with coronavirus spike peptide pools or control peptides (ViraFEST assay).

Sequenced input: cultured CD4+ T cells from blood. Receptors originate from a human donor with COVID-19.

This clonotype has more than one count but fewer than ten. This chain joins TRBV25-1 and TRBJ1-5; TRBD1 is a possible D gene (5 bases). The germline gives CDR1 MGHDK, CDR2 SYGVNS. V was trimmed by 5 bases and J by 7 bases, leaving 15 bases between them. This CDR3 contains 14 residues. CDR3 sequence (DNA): TGTGCCAGCAGTCCGGCACAGGTCAACCAGCCCCAGCATTTT. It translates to CASSPAQVNQPQHF. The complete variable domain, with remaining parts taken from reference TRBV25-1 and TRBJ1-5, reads EADIYQTPRYLVIGTGKKITLECSQTMGHDKMYWYQQDPGMELHLIHYSYGVNSTEKGDLSSESTVSRIRTEHFPLTLESARPSHTSQYLCASSPAQVNQPQHFGDGTRLSIL.

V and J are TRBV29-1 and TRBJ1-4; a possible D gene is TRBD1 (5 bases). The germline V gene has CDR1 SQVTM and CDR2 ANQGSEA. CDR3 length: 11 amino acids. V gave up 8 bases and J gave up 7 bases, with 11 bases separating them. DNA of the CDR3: TGCAGCTCCCCCGGGGGTGAAAAACTGTTTTTT. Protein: CSSPGGEKLFF.

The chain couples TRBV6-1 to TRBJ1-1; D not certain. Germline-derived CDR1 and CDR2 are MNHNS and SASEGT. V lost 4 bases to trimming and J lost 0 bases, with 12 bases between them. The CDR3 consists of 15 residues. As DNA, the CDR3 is TGTGCCAGCAGTGTTTTAGTCCTCATGAACACTGAAGCTTTCTTT. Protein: CASSVLVLMNTEAFF.

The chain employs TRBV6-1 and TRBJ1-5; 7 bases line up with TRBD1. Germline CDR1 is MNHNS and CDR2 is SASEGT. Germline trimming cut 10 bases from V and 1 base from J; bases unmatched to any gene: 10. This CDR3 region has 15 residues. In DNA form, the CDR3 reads TGTGCCACCCGTTTGCAGGACAGGAGCAATCAGCCCCAGCATTTT. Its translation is CATRLQDRSNQPQHF.

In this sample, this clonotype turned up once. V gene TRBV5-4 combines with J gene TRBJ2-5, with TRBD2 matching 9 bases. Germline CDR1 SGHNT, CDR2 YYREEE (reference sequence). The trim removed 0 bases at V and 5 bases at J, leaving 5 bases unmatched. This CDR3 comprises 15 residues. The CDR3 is CASSLVVAGAETQYF. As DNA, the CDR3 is TGTGCCAGCAGCTTGGTGGTAGCGGGGGCGGAGACCCAGTACTTC.

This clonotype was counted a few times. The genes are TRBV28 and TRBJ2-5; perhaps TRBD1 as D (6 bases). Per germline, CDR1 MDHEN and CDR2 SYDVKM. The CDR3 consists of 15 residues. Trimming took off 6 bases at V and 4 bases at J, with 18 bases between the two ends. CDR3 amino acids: CASSSHRVRAETQYF. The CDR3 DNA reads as TGTGCCAGCAGCTCCCACAGGGTTAGGGCAGAGACCCAGTACTTC.

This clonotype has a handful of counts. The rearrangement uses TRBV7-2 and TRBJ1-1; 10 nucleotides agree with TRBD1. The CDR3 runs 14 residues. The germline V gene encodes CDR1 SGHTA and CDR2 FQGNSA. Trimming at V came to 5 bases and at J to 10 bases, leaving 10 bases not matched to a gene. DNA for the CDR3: TGTGCCAGCAGCATCGCGGGACAGGGGAGAGGAGCTTTCTTT. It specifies CASSIAGQGRGAFF.

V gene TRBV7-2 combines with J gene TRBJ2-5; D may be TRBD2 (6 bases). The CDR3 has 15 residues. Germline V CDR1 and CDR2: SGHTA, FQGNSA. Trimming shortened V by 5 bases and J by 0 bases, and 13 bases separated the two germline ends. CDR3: CASSRGLIYQETQYF. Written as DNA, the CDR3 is TGTGCCAGCAGCAGAGGACTAATTTACCAAGAGACCCAGTACTTC.

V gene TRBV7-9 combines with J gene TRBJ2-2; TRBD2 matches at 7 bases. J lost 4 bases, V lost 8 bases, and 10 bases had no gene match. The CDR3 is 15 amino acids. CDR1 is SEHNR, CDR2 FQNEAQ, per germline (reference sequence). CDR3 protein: CASLILRGTTGELFF. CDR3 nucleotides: TGTGCCAGCCTTATCCTGCGGGGGACCACCGGGGAGCTGTTTTTT. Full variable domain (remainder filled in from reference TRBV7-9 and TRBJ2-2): DTGVSQNPRHKITKRGQNVTFRCDPISEHNRLYWYRQTLGQGPEFLTYFQNEAQLEKSRLLSDRFSAERPKGSFSTLEIQRTEQGDSAMYLCASLILRGTTGELFFGEGSRLTVL.

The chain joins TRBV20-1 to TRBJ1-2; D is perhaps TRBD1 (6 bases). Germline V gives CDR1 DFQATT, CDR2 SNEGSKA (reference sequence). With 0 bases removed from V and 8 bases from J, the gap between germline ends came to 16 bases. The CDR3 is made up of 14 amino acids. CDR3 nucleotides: TGCAGTGCTAGAGAGAGCTGGGGGGCAGGGGGCTACACCTTC. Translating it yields CSARESWGAGGYTF.

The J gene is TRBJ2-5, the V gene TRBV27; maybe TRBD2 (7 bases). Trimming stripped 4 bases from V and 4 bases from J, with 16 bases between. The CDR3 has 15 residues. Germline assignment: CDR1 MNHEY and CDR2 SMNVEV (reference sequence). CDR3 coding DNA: TGTGCCAGCAGTTCCCCGCAGGGAGGGGGAGAGACCCAGTACTTC. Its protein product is CASSSPQGGGETQYF.

The CDR3 protein is CASSLRANALETQYF. CDR3 sequence (DNA): TGTGCCAGCAGCTTAAGGGCAAACGCCCTCGAGACCCAGTACTTC. The rearrangement uses TRBV7-3 and TRBJ2-5; no clear D. CDR1 and CDR2 (germline): SGHTA, FQGTGA. V was shortened by 1 base and J by 5 bases, with 14 bases between the two germline ends. This CDR3 is 15 amino acids long.

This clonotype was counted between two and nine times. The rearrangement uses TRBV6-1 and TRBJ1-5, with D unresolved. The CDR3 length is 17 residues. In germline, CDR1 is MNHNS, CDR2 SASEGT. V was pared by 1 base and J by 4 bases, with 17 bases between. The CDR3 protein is CASSEELRRTINQPQHF. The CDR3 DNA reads TGTGCCAGCAGTGAAGAGCTTCGCCGGACGATAAATCAGCCCCAGCATTTT.

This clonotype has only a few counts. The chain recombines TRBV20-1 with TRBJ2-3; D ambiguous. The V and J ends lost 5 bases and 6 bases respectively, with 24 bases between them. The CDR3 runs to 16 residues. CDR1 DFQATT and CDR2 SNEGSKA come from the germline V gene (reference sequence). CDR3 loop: CSASRRKTPPRDTQYF. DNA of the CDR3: TGCAGTGCTTCCCGACGGAAAACTCCACCCAGGGATACGCAGTATTTT.

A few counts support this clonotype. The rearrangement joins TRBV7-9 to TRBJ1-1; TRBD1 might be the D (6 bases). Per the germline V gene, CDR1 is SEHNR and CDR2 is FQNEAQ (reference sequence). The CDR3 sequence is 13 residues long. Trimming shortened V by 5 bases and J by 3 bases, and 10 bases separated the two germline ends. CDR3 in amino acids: CASSARGDTEAFF. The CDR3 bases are TGTGCCAGCAGCGCCAGGGGAGACACTGAAGCTTTCTTT. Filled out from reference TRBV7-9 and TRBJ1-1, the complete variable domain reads DTGVSQNPRHKITKRGQNVTFRCDPISEHNRLYWYRQTLGQGPEFLTYFQNEAQLEKSRLLSDRFSAERPKGSFSTLEIQRTEQGDSAMYLCASSARGDTEAFFGQGTRLTVV.

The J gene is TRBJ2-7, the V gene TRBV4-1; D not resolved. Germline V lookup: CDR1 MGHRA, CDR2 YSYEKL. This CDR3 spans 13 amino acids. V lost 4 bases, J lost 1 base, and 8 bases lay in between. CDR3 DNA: TGCGCCAGCAGCCTCCCCCAGTCCTACGAGCAGTACTTC. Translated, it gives CASSLPQSYEQYF.

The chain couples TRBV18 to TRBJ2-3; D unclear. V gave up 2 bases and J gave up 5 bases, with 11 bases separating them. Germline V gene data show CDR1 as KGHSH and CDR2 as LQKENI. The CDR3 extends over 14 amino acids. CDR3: CASSPVHKGDTQYF. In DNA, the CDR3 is TGTGCCAGCTCACCAGTACATAAGGGAGATACGCAGTATTTT.

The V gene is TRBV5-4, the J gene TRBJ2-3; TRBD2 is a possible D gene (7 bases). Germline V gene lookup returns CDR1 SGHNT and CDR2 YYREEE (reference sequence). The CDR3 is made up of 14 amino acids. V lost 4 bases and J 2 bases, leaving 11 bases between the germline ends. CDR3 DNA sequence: TGTGCCAGCAGCCCGGGGGGCCTCACAGATACGCAGTATTTT. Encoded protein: CASSPGGLTDTQYF.

This chain's CDR3 is CASSFGPPGQETQYF. CDR3 nucleotide sequence: TGTGCCAGCAGCTTTGGCCCCCCCGGGCAAGAGACCCAGTACTTC. The chain employs TRBV7-2 and TRBJ2-5; D ambiguous. V lost 3 bases and J lost 2, with 13 bases in between. The CDR3 is made up of 15 amino acids. Per the germline V gene, CDR1 is SGHTA and CDR2 is FQGNSA.